The T cell receptor (beta chain) under discussion was sequenced for a study of lymphopenia after photon versus proton radiotherapy. The CDR3 consists of 12 residues. Per germline, CDR1 SGHRS and CDR2 YFSETQ. Trimming took 1 base from V and 6 from J, leaving 7 bases between them. This table comes from immunoSEQ multiplex PCR, and its TCRdb copy is limited to in-frame clones, with some not included. The sample records 30,000 or so clones, over 80% being singletons. This clone was seen just once. Its antigen remains unknown. Points from the study as a whole: Better survival with proton therapy was suggested as possible, not demonstrated. Larger post-nadir TCR diversity loss correlated inversely with survival in deceased patients. Proton therapy kept repertoires fairly stable, unlike photons, which gained effector/memory cells. Post-nadir diversity loss with photons came from oligoclonal expansion, particularly CD8+ Temra cells.

The genes are TRBV5-1 and TRBJ1-2; no firm D call. The material sequenced was peripheral blood, taken from a patient treated with proton-based radiotherapy. The sequence was obtained from a woman in her sixties with cholangiocarcinoma. Some clones in this sample may be carry-over from other donors' samples. CDR3 sequence (DNA): TGCGCCAGCAGCTTGTGGCGGGATGGCTACACCTTC. It encodes CASSLWRDGYTF.